This TCR beta chain derives from a study of cytomegalovirus exposure and HLA in healthy donors. This CDR3 spans 14 amino acids. Germline assignment: CDR1 SSHAT and CDR2 FNYEAQ (reference sequence). A remark on this clone: Sequence at one end of the junction differs from germline and may be a read error.

60 Vbeta and 13 Jbeta primers were used in PCR. Sequencing was performed with immunoSEQ multiplex PCR; in TCRdb, only in-frame clones are kept and a portion is missing. The sample is made up of about 55,000 clones, and the top ten hold about 10% of it. The V call is TRBV7-7, the J call TRBJ1-4; D remains ambiguous. Sequencing input: PBMCs. The sequence was collected from a man between 45 and 60 years old in good health and CMV-seropositive. CDR3 residues: CASSSAGPNEKLFF. For the CDR3, the DNA is TGTGCTAGCAGCTCGGCAGGCCCCAATGAAAAACTGTTTTTT.